This TCR beta chain comes out of a study of T cell responses to AZD1222 COVID-19 vaccine. The CDR3 sequence is 16 residues long. Trimming removed 2 bases from V and 0 bases from J, with 11 bases in between. The germline V gene encodes CDR1 MNHEY and CDR2 SVGEGT. The data were produced by immunoSEQ multiplex PCR, yet TCRdb's version contains in-frame clones alone and is incomplete. The sample has more than 150,000 clones; around 88% are singletons. Concerning this clone: What it recognizes is unknown.

Study-wide findings and caveats: Donors, mostly white British, included more females; clonal diversity was possibly underestimated. All repertoire sampling was performed exclusively after the peak T cell response.

V usage is TRBV6-2 or TRBV6-3 and J usage is TRBJ1-3, with TRBD1 as a possible D gene (5 bases). The sample was peripheral blood, taken on day 0 of AZD1222 vaccination. This sequence originates from an adult in good health. Here the CDR3 DNA reads TGTGCCAGCAGTTACGGGACCGCGACCTCTGGAAACACCATATATTTT. This encodes CASSYGTATSGNTIYF.